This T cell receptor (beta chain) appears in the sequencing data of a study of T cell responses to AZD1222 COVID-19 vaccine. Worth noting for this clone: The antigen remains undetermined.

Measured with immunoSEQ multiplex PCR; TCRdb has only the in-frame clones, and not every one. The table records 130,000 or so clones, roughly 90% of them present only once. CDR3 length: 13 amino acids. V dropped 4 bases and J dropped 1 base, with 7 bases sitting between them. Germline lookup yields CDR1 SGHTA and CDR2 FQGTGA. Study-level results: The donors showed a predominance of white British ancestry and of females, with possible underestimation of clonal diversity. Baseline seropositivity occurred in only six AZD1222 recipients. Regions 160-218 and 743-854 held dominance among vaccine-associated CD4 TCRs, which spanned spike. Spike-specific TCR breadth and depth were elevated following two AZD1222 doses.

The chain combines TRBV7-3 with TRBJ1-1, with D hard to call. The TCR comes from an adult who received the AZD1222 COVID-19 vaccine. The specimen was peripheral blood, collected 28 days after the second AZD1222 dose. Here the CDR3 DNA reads TGTGCCAGCAGCTACACGGGGAACACTGAAGCTTTCTTT. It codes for CASSYTGNTEAFF.